A single TCR beta chain is shown here with its context. Its target is not known. One end of the junction fails to match germline, which may point to a read error. The data were taken from a study of cytomegalovirus exposure and HLA in healthy donors. Findings of the study overall: Accurate HLA-A and HLA-B prediction from TCR beta sequences was reported for most subjects.

PCR used 60 Vbeta primers and 13 Jbeta primers. Clones were sequenced by immunoSEQ multiplex PCR, and TCRdb holds only the in-frame ones, with some missing. The repertoire holds about 200,000 clones, with roughly 77% as singletons. Germline CDR1 and CDR2: SEHNR and FQNEAQ (reference sequence). The CDR3 has 15 amino acids. This receptor was taken from a male donor in good health and CMV-seropositive. The specimen sequenced was PBMCs. The V gene is TRBV7-9, the J gene TRBJ2-1, with D possibly being TRBD2 (5 bases). CDR3 amino acids: CSSSFYGIEYNEQFF. The CDR3 DNA sequence: TGTTCCAGCAGCTTTTACGGGATCGAGTACAATGAGCAGTTCTTC.